These 3 T cell receptor beta chains were all obtained from the same sample, sequenced in a study of follicular helper T cells after annual influenza vaccination. The time point here: 2014-2015 season, 7 days after vaccination. Generated by immunoSEQ multiplex PCR, the TCRdb table keeps only in-frame clones and is missing some. Altogether 9,500 to 10,000 clones are present, around four fifths being singletons, with the ten largest covering approximately 0.32%. Sequenced material: CXCR5- memory CD4+ T cells sorted from blood, taken 7 days after influenza vaccination. The source of these receptors is an adult who received the influenza vaccine.

A few counts support this clone. This rearrangement joins TRBV7-2 to TRBJ2-7, with a tentative D call TRBD2 (6 bases). The V gene lost 0 bases and the J gene lost 5 bases, with 11 bases spanning the gap. This CDR3 is built from 14 residues. From germline, CDR1 is SGHTA and CDR2 FQGNSA. In nucleotides, the CDR3 is TGTGCCAGCAGCTTAGCAGGAGGGACCGACGAGCAGTACTTC. This codes for CASSLAGGTDEQYF. The whole variable domain, remainder taken from reference TRBV7-2 and TRBJ2-7, is GAGVSQSPSNKVTEKGKDVELRCDPISGHTALYWYRQSLGQGLEFLIYFQGNSAPDKSGLPSDRFSAERTGGSVSTLTIQRTQQEDSAVYLCASSLAGGTDEQYFGPGTRLTVT.

This clone was seen only once. CDR3 coding DNA: TGTGCCAGCAGGGCCGGACGCATTGGGGGAAACACCATATATTTT. Residues: CASRAGRIGGNTIYF. The gene calls are TRBV2 and TRBJ1-3; D is undetermined. In germline, CDR1 is SNHLY, CDR2 FYNNEI. The V end was cut by 6 bases, the J end by 4 bases, with 16 bases between. This CDR3 spans 15 amino acids.

The chain carries TRBV5-6 and TRBJ1-3, with TRBD1 matching 8 bases. The ends lost 2 bases at V and 4 bases at J; junction bases unmatched: 5. The germline V gene has CDR1 SGHDT and CDR2 YYEEEE. CDR3 length: 15 amino acids. CDR3 sequence (DNA): TGTGCCAGCAGCTTCCAGGGGGCGAGGGGAAACACCATATATTTT. Protein sequence: CASSFQGARGNTIYF.